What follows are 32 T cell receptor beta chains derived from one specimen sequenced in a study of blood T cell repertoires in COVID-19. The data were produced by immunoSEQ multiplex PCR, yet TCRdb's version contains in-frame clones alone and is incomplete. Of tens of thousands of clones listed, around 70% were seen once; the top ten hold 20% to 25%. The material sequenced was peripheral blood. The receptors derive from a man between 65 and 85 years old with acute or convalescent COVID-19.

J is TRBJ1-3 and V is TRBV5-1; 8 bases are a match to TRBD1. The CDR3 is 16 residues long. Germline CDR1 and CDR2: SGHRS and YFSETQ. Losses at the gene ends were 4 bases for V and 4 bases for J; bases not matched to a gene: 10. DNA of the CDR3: TGCGCCAGCAGCGCAACCGGGACAGGAGGAGGAAACACCATATATTTT. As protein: CASSATGTGGGNTIYF.

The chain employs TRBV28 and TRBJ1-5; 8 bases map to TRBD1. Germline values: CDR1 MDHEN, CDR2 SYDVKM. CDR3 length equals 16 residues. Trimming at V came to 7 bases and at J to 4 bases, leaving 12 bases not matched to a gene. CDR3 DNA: TGTGCCAGCACCCAAATGGGACAGGCTTTTAATCAGCCCCAGCATTTT. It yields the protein CASTQMGQAFNQPQHF.

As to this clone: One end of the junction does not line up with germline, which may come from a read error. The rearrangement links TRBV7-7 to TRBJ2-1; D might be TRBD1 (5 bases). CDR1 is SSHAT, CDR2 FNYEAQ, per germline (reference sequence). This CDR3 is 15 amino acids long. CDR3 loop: CASSPSPGTYNEQFF. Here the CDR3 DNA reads TGTGCTAGCAGCCCCTCCCCAGGGACCTACAATGAGCAGTTCTTC.

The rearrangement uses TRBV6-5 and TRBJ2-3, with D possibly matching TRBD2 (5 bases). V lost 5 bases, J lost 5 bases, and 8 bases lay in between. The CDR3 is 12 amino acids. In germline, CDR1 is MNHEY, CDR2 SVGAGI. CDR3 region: CASSRTEDTQYF. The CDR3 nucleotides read TGTGCCAGCAGTCGGACTGAAGATACGCAGTATTTT.

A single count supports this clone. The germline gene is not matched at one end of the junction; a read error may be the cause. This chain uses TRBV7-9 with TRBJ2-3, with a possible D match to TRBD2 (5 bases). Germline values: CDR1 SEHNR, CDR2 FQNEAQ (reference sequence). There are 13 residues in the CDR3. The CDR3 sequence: CASSLSYDASGNF. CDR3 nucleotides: TGTGCCAGCAGCTTATCCTACGACGCCTCGGGGAATTTT.

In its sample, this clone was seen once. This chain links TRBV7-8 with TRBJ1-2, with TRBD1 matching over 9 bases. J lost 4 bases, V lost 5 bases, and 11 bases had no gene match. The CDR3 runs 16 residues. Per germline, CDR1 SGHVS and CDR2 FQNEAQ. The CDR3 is CASSPDRGGSVYGYTF. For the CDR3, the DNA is TGTGCCAGCAGCCCGGACAGGGGAGGCAGTGTCTATGGCTACACCTTC.

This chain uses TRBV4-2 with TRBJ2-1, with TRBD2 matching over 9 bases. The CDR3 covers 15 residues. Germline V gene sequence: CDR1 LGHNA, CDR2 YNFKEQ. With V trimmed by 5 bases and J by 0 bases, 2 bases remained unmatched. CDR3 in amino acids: CASSNSGSSYNEQFF. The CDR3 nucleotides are TGTGCCAGCAGCAATAGCGGGAGCTCCTACAATGAGCAGTTCTTC.

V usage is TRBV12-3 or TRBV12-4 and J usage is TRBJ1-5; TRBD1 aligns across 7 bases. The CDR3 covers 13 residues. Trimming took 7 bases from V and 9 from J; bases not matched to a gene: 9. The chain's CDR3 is CASTRDSQWPQHF. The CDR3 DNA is TGTGCCAGCACCAGGGACAGCCAATGGCCCCAGCATTTT.

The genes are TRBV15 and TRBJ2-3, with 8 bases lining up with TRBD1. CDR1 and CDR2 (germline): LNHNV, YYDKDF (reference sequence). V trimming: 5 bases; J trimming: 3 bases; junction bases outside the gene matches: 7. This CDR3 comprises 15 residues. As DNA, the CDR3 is TGTGCCACCAGCTCCAGGGGGCTGGGTACAGATACGCAGTATTTT. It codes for CATSSRGLGTDTQYF.

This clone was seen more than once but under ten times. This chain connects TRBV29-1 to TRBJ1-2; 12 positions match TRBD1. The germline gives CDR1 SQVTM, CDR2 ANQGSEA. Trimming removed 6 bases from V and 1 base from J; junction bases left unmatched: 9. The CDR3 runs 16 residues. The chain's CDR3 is CSVGTGTGGFNYGYTF. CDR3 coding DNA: TGCAGCGTCGGGACCGGGACAGGGGGCTTTAACTATGGCTACACCTTC.

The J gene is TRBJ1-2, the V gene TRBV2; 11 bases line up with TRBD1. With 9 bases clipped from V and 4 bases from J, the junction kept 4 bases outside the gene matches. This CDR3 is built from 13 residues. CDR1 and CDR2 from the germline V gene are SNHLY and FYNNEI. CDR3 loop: CASRTGGGYGYTF. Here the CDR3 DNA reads TGTGCCAGTAGGACAGGGGGCGGCTATGGCTACACCTTC.

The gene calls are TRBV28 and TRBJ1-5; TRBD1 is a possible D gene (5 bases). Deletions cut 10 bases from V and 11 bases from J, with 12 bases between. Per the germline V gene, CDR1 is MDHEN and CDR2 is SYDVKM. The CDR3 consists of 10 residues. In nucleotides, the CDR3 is TGTGCCACCCTAGGGGTGGCCCAGCATTTT. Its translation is CATLGVAQHF.

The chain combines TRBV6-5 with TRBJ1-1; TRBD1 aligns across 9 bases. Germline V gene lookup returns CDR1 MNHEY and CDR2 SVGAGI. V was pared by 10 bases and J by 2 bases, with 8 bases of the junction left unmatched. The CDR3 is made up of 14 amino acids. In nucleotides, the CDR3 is TGTGCCATCCAGAGTACAGGGGGCAACACTGAAGCTTTCTTT. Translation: CAIQSTGGNTEAFF.

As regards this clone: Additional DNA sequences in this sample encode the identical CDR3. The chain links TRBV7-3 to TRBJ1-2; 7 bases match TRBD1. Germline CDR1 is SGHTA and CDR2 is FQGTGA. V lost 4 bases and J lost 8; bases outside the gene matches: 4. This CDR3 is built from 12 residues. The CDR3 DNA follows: TGTGCCAGCAGCTCCGACAGGGCGGGCTACACCTTC. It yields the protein CASSSDRAGYTF.

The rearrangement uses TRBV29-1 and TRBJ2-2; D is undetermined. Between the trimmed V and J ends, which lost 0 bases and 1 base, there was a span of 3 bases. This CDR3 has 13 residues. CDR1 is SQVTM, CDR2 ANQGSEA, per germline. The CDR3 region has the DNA TGCAGCGTTGAAGAACAGAACACCGGGGAGCTGTTTTTT. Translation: CSVEEQNTGELFF.

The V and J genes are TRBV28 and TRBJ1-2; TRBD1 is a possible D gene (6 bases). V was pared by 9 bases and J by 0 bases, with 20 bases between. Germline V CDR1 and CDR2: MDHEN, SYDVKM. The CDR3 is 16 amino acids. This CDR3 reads CASYGVRGAANYGYTF. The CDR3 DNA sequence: TGTGCCAGTTATGGGGTCCGGGGGGCAGCTAACTATGGCTACACCTTC.

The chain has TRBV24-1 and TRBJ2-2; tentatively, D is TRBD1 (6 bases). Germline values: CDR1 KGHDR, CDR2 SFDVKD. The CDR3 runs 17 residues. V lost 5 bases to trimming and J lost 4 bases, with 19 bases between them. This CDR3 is CATSGTPGALGTGELFF. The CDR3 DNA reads TGTGCCACCAGTGGTACCCCAGGGGCACTGGGCACCGGGGAGCTGTTTTTT.

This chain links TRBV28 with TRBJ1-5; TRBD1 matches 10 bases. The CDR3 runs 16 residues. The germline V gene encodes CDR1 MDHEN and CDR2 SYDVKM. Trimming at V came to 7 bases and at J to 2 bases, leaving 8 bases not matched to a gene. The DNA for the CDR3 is TGTGCCAGCACCAGGGACAGGGGATTCGGCAATCAGCCCCAGCATTTT. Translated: CASTRDRGFGNQPQHF.

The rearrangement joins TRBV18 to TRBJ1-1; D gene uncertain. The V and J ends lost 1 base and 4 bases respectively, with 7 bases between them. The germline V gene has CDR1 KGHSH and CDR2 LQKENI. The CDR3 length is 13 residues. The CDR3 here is CASSPRGSTEAFF. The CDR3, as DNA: TGTGCCAGCTCACCACGAGGGAGCACTGAAGCTTTCTTT.

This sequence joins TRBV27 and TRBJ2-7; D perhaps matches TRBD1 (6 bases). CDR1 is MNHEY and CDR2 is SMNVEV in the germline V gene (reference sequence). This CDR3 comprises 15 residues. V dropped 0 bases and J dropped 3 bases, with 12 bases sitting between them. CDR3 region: CASSLSNQGRYEQYF. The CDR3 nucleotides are TGTGCCAGCAGTTTATCGAATCAGGGGCGCTACGAGCAGTACTTC.

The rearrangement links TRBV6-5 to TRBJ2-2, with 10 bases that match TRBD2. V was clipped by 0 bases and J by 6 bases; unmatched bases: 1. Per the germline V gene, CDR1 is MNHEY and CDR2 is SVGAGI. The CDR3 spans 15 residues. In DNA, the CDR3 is TGTGCCAGCAGTTACTCAGCGGGAGGGGCCGGGGAGCTGTTTTTT. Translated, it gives CASSYSAGGAGELFF.

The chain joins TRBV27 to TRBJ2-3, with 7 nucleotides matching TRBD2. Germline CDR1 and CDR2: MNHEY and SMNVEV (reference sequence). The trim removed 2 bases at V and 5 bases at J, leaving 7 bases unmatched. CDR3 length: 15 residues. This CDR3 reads CASSLTAPSGDTQYF. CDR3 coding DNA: TGTGCCAGCAGTTTAACAGCGCCTAGCGGAGATACGCAGTATTTT.

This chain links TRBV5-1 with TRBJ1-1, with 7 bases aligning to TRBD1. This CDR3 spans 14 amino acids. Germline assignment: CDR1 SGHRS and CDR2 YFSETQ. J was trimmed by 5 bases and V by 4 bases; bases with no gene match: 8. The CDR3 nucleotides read TGCGCCAGCAGCCCCGACAGGGATTCGACTGAAGCTTTCTTT. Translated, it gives CASSPDRDSTEAFF. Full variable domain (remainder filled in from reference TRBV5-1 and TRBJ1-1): KAGVTQTPRYLIKTRGQQVTLSCSPISGHRSVSWYQQTPGQGLQFLFEYFSETQRNKGNFPGRFSGRQFSNSRSEMNVSTLELGDSALYLCASSPDRDSTEAFFGQGTRLTVV.

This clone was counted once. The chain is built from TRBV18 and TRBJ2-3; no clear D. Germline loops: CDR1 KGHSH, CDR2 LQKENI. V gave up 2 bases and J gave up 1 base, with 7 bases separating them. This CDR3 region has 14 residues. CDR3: CASSPNLGTDTQYF. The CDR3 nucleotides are TGTGCCAGCTCACCAAACTTGGGCACAGATACGCAGTATTTT.

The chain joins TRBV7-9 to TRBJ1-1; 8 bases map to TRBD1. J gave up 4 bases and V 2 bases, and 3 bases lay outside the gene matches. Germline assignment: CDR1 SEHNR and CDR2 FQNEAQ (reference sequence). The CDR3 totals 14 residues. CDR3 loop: CASSLTTGGTEAFF. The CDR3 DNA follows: TGTGCCAGCAGCTTAACCACAGGGGGCACTGAAGCTTTCTTT.

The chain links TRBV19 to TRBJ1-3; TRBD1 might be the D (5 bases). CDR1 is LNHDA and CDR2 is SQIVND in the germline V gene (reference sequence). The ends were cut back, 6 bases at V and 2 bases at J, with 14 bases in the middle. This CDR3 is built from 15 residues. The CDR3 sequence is CASSPAGGPGNTIYF. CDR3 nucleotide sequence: TGTGCCAGTAGCCCGGCGGGGGGACCTGGAAACACCATATATTTT.

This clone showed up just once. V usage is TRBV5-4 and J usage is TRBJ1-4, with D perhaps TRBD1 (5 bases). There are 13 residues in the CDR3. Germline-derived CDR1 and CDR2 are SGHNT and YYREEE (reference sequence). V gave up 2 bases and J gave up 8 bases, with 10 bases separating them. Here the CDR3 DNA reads TGTGCCAGCAGCTTCGACGCAGGGGAAAAACTGTTTTTT. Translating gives CASSFDAGEKLFF. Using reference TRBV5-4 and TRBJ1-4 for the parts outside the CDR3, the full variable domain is ETGVTQSPTHLIKTRGQQVTLRCSSQSGHNTVSWYQQALGQGPQFIFQYYREEENGRGNFPPRFSGLQFPNYSSELNVNALELDDSALYLCASSFDAGEKLFFGSGTQLSVL.

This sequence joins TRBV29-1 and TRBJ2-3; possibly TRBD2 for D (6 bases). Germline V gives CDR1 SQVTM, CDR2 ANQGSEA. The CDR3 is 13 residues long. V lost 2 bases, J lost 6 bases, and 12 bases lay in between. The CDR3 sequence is CSVERESVDTQYF. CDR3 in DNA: TGCAGCGTTGAACGGGAGAGCGTTGATACGCAGTATTTT.

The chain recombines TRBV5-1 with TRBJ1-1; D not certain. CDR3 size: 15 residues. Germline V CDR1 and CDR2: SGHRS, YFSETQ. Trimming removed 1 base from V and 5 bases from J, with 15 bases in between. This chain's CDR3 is CASSLLWGGETEAFF. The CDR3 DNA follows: TGCGCCAGCAGCTTGTTGTGGGGAGGAGAGACTGAAGCTTTCTTT. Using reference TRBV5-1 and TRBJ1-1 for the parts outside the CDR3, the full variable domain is KAGVTQTPRYLIKTRGQQVTLSCSPISGHRSVSWYQQTPGQGLQFLFEYFSETQRNKGNFPGRFSGRQFSNSRSEMNVSTLELGDSALYLCASSLLWGGETEAFFGQGTRLTVV.

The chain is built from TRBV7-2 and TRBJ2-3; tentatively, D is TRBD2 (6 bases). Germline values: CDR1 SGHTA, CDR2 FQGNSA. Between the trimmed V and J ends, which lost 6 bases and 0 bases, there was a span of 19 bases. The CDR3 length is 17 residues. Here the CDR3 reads CASSPVGSGRSTDTQYF. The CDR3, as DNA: TGTGCCAGCAGTCCCGTGGGTAGCGGAAGAAGCACAGATACGCAGTATTTT.

The CDR3 nucleotides read TGTGCCAGCAGTTTTCCCTCGACAGGGGGAATGACTGAAGCTTTCTTT. This codes for CASSFPSTGGMTEAFF. This chain links TRBV28 with TRBJ1-1; 9 positions match TRBD1. From germline, CDR1 is MDHEN and CDR2 SYDVKM. V dropped 3 bases and J dropped 5; count of bases not matched to a gene: 10. CDR3 length: 16 amino acids. The full variable domain, in which reference TRBV28 and TRBJ1-1 provide the parts outside the CDR3, is DVKVTQSSRYLVKRTGEKVFLECVQDMDHENMFWYRQDPGLGLRLIYFSYDVKMKEKGDIPEGYSVSREKKERFSLILESASTNQTSMYLCASSFPSTGGMTEAFFGQGTRLTVV.

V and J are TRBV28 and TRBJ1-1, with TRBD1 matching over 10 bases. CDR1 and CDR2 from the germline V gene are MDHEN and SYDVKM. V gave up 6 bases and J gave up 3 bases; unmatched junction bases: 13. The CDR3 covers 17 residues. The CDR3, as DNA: TGTGCCAGCAGGGTCGGGACAGGGGCGCGGGTGGACACTGAAGCTTTCTTT. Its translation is CASRVGTGARVDTEAFF.